This T cell receptor beta chain derives from a study of blood T cell repertoires in COVID-19 (dated by TCRdb to the early 2020s). About the full investigation: The collaborator samples originated in the United States, Italy and Spain and spanned the acute and convalescent phases of COVID-19. Nearly every sample came with metadata listing a de-identified subject ID, COVID-19 status, age in years and sex. Deeply sampled blood TCRbeta repertoires from subjects exposed to, actively infected with, or recovered from COVID-19 were included in the dataset. Where HLA class I and class II types were available, the types were taken from metadata supplied by the sample provider, not from assay-based typing. The samples were drawn from the first 160 participants of the ongoing ImmuneRACE study and from 950 to 1,500 subjects provided by 6 global collaborators. A freely available public database, intended as a resource for researchers studying the immune response to SARS-CoV-2, is where the repertoires were released. The prospective study material was composed of cDNA or gDNA derived from T cells, B-cell-depleted T cells, or PBMCs.

What the study reported, not specific to this receptor: Clinical and demographic metadata were provided uncurated, with the amount varying by source and participant.

TCRbeta CDR3 regions were amplified from genomic DNA using the immunoSEQ Assay, a bias-controlled multiplex PCR. Per the authors' processing: Nucleated cell counts per sample were estimated from amplification of reference gene primers within the assay. To quantify the absolute abundance of each unique TCRbeta CDR3 rearrangement, sequence reads were collapsed and filtered. For each sample, productive Simpson clonality was calculated as the square root of Simpson's diversity index over productive rearrangements. TCRdb took over this immuneACCESS table, retaining in-frame rearrangements with V and J assigned. Such tables are incomplete; in checked studies, under half of the missing clones stem from an unresolved V gene, and the remainder is unexplained. For V, J and clone size, that table is used; D and trimming come from the DNA. Within this sample are about 480,000 clones, with 70% to 90% of them counted one time only. The ten biggest clones cover 1.5% to 2% of the sample.

This clone was recorded once. The clone's antigen remains unknown. The input lacks base qualities; no much larger clone sits a single base away. Based on the germline V gene (reference sequence), the CDR1 and CDR2 sequences are MNHEY and SMNVEV. Ends trimmed: V by 2 bases, J by 6 bases; bases unmatched to a gene: 7. The CDR3 sequence holds 15 residues, the cysteine and phenylalanine included. Kept here is only the CDR3 DNA, which spans 45 bases and is read in frame from base 1. Participants in the prospective study were enrolled through a virtual design, were aged roughly 18 to 100 years, and lived in 20 to 30 United States geographic areas. Cohort assignment in the prospective study relied on participant-reported clinical history from a screening survey and a study questionnaire. Recovered participants in ImmuneRACE Cohort 3 were defined by two consecutive negative NP/OP PCR tests, clearance by a healthcare professional, or resolution of symptoms. Each participant in the prospective study had whole blood, serum and a nasopharyngeal or oropharyngeal swab collected by mobile phlebotomists. Prospective study participants could optionally give additional blood draws and questionnaires over an approximately two-month period. Before DNA extraction, blood samples from the prospective study were shipped at room temperature or frozen.

Sequenced input: PBMCs or T cells enriched from blood (not recorded which). The rearrangement joined TRBV27 to TRBJ1-5; a stretch of 7 junction bases matches TRBD1. This clonotype was sampled from a woman in her forties who had recovered from COVID-19. The nucleotide sequence reads as follows: TGTGCCAGCAGTTTAGAAGGGGGCAACAGTCAGCCCCAGCATTTT. Its protein is CASSLEGGNSQPQHF.